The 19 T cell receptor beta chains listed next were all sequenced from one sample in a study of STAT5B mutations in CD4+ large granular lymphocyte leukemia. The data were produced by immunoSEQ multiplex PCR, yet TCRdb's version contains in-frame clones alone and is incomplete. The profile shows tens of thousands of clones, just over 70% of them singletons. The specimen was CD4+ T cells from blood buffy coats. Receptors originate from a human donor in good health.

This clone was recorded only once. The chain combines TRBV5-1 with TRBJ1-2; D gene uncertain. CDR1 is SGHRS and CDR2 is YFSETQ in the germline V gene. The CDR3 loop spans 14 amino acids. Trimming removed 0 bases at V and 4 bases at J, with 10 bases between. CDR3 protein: CASSLATSGYGYTF. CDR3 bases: TGCGCCAGCAGCTTGGCCACATCTGGCTATGGCTACACCTTC.

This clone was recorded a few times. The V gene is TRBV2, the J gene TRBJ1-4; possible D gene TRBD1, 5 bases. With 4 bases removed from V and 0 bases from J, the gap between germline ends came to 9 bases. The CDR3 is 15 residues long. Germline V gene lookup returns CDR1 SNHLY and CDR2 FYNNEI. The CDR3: CASSVQTATNEKLFF. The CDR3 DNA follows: TGTGCCAGCAGTGTGCAGACAGCAACTAATGAAAAACTGTTTTTT.

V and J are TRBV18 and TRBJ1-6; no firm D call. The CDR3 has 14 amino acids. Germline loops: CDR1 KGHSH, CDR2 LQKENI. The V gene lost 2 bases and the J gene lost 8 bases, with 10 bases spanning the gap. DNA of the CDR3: TGTGCCAGCTCACCATCGGGGAGGGATTCACCCCTCCACTTT. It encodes CASSPSGRDSPLHF.

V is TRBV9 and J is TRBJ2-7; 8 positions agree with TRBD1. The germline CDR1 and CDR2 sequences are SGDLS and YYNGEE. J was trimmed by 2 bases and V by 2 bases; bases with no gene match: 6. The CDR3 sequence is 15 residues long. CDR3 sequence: CASSVDRAGAYEQYF. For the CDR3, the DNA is TGTGCCAGCAGCGTGGACAGGGCCGGGGCCTACGAGCAGTACTTC.

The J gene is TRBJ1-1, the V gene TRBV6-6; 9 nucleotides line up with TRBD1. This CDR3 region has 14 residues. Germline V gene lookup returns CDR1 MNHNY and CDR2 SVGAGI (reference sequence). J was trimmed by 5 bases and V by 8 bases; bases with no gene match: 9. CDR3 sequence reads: CASRETGGGTEAFF. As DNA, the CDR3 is TGTGCCAGCCGAGAGACAGGGGGAGGAACTGAAGCTTTCTTT.

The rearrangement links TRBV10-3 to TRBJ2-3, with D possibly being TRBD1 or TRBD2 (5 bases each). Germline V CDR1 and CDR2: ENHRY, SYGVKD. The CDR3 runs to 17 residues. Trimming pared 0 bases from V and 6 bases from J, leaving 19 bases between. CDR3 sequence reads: CAISESQGSVSSDTQYF. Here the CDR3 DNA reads TGTGCCATCAGTGAGTCGCAGGGTAGCGTATCATCGGATACGCAGTATTTT.

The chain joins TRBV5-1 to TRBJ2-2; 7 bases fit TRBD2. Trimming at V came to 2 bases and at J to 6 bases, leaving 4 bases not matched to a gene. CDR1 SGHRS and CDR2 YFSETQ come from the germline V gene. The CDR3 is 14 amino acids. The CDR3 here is CASSFTGGAGELFF. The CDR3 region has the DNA TGCGCCAGCAGCTTCACGGGGGGAGCCGGGGAGCTGTTTTTT. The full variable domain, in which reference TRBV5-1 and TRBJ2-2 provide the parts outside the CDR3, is KAGVTQTPRYLIKTRGQQVTLSCSPISGHRSVSWYQQTPGQGLQFLFEYFSETQRNKGNFPGRFSGRQFSNSRSEMNVSTLELGDSALYLCASSFTGGAGELFFGEGSRLTVL.

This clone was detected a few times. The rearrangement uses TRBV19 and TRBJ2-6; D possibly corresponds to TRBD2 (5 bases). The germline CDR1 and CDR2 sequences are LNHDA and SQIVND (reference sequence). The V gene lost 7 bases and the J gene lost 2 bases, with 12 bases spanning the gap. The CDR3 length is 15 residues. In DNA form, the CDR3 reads TGTGCCAGTACCATAAGCGGTCCTGGGGCCAACGTCCTGACTTTC. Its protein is CASTISGPGANVLTF.

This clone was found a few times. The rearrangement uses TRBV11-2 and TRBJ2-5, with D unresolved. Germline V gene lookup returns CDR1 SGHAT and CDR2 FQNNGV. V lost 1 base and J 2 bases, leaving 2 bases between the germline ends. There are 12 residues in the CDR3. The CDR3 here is CASSLVQETQYF. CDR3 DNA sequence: TGTGCCAGCAGCTTAGTTCAAGAGACCCAGTACTTC.

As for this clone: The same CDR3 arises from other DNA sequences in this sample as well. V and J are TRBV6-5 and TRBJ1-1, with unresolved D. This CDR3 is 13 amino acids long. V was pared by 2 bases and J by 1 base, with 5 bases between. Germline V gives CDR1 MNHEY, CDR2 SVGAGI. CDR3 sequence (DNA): TGTGCCAGCAGTTACGCTGCGAACACTGAAGCTTTCTTT. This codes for CASSYAANTEAFF.

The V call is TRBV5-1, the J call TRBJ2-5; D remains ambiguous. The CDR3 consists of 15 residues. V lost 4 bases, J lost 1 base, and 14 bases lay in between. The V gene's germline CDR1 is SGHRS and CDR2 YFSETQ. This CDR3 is CASSGTLGPQETQYF. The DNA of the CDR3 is TGCGCCAGCAGCGGTACCCTCGGGCCCCAAGAGACCCAGTACTTC.

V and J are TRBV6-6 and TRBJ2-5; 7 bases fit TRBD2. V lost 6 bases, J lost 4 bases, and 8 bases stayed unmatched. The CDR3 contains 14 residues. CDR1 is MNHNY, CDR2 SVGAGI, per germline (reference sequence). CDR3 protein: CASSLLGGGETQYF. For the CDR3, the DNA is TGTGCCAGCAGCCTGCTCGGCGGGGGAGAGACCCAGTACTTC.

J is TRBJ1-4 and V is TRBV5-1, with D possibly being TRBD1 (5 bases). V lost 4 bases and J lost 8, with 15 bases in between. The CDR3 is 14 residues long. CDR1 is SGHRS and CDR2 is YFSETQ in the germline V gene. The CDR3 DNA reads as TGCGCCAGCAGCCCCGGACAAGAGGACGAAAAACTGTTTTTT. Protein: CASSPGQEDEKLFF. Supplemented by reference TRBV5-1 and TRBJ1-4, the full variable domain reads KAGVTQTPRYLIKTRGQQVTLSCSPISGHRSVSWYQQTPGQGLQFLFEYFSETQRNKGNFPGRFSGRQFSNSRSEMNVSTLELGDSALYLCASSPGQEDEKLFFGSGTQLSVL.

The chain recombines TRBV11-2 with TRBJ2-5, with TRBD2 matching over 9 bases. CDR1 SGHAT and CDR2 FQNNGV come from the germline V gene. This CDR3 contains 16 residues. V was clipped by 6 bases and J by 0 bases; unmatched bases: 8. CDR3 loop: CASSHSGGAHQETQYF. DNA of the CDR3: TGTGCCAGCAGTCATAGCGGGGGCGCCCACCAAGAGACCCAGTACTTC.

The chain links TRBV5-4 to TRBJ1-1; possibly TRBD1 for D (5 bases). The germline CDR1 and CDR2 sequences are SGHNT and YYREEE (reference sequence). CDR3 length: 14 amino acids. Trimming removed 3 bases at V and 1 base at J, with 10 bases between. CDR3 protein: CASSYGTENTEAFF. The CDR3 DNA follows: TGTGCCAGCAGCTACGGGACTGAGAACACTGAAGCTTTCTTT.

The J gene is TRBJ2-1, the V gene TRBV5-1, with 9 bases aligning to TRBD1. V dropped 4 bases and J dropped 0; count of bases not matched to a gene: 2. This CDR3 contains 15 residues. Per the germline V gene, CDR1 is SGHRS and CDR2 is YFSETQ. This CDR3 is CASSQGQGSYNEQFF. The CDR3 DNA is TGCGCCAGCAGCCAGGGACAGGGCTCCTACAATGAGCAGTTCTTC.

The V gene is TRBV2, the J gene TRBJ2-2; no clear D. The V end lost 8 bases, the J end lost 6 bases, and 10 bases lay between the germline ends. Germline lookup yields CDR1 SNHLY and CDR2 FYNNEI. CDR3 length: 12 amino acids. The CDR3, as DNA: TGTGCCAGCGTAACCTGGGCCGGGGAGCTGTTTTTT. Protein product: CASVTWAGELFF.

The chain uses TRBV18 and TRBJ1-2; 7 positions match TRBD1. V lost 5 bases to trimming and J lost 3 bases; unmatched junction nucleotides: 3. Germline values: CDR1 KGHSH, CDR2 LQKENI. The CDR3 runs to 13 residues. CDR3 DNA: TGTGCCAGCTCATCCGGACAGGACTATGGCTACACCTTC. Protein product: CASSSGQDYGYTF.

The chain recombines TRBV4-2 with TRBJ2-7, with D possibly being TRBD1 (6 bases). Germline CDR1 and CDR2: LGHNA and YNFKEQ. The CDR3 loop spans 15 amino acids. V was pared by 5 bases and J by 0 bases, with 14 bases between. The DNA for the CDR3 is TGTGCCAGCAGCGGAACAGGGCAGAGCTCCTACGAGCAGTACTTC. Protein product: CASSGTGQSSYEQYF.